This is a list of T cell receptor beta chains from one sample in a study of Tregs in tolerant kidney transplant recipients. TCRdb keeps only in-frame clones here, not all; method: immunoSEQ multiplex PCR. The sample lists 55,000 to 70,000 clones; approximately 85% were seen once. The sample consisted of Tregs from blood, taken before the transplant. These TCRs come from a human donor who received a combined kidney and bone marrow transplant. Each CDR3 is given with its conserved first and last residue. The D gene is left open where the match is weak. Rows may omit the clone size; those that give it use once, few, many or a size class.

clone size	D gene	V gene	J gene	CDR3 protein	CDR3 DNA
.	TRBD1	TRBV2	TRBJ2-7	CASSVQWTGFTYEQYF	TGTGCCAGCAGTGTTCAATGGACAGGGTTCACCTACGAGCAGTACTTC
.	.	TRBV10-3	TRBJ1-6	CASNQGLPGSPLHF	TGTGCCAGCAACCAGGGGCTACCAGGTTCACCCCTCCACTTT
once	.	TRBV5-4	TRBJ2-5	CASSLEGPETQYF	TGTGCCAGCAGCTTAGAGGGACCAGAGACCCAGTACTTC
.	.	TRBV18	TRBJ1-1	CASSRGSNTEAFF	TGTGCCAGCTCACGGGGGTCAAACACTGAAGCTTTCTTT
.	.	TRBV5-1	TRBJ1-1	CASSLAPGMNTEAFF	TGCGCCAGCAGCTTGGCCCCAGGGATGAACACTGAAGCTTTCTTT
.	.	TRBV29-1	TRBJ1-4	CSVGGGFNEKLFF	TGCAGCGTTGGCGGGGGATTTAATGAAAAACTGTTTTTT
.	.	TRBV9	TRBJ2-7	CAGFQASPYF	TGTGCCGGCTTCCAGGCCTCGCCGTACTTC
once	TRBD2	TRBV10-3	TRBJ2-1	CAISDVGLAGNEQFF	TGTGCCATCAGTGATGTGGGACTAGCGGGGAATGAGCAGTTCTTC
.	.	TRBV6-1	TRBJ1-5	CASSEAAARNQPQHF	TGTGCCAGCAGTGAAGCGGCCGCCAGGAATCAGCCCCAGCATTTT
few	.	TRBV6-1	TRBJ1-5	CASRLATFNQPQHF	TGTGCCAGCAGACTTGCAACTTTCAATCAGCCCCAGCATTTT
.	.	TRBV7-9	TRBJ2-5	CASSHGGRETQYF	TGTGCCAGCAGCCATGGGGGCCGGGAGACCCAGTACTTC
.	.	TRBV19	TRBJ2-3	CASPPGDTQYF	TGTGCCAGCCCCCCGGGGGATACGCAGTATTTT
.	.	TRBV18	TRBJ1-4	CASSPFRRGEKLFF	TGTGCCAGCTCACCATTCCGTAGGGGTGAAAAACTGTTTTTT
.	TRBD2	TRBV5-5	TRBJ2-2	CASSLVVRLAGNTGELFF	TGTGCCAGCAGCTTAGTGGTCAGGCTAGCGGGGAACACCGGGGAGCTGTTTTTT
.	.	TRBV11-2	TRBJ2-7	CASSLGLSASQGYEQYF	TGTGCCAGCAGCTTAGGTCTGAGCGCATCTCAGGGCTACGAGCAGTACTTC
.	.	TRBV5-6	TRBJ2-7	CASSLVGANSYEQYF	TGTGCCAGCAGCTTGGTAGGGGCGAACTCCTACGAGCAGTACTTC
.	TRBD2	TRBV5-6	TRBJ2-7	CASSLAGASYEQYF	TGTGCCAGCAGCCTAGCGGGGGCCTCCTACGAGCAGTACTTC
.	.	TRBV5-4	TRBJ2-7	CASSFAGRRTYEQYF	TGTGCCAGCAGCTTCGCGGGACGGCGAACCTACGAGCAGTACTTC
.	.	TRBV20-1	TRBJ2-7	CSARLEYEQYF	TGCAGTGCTCGGCTAGAATACGAGCAGTACTTC
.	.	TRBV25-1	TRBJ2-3	CASSLMGADTQYF	TGTGCCAGCAGCCTCATGGGGGCAGATACGCAGTATTTT
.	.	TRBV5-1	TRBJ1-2	CASSLGQSYGYTF	TGCGCCAGCAGTCTTGGACAGTCCTATGGCTACACCTTC
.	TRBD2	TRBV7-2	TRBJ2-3	CASSFSGRRDTQYF	TGTGCCAGCAGCTTCAGCGGGAGGCGGGATACGCAGTATTTT
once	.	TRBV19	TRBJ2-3	CASSDAGRTDTQYF	TGTGCCAGTAGTGATGCAGGCCGCACAGATACGCAGTATTTT
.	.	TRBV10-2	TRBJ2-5	CASSRGFQETQYF	TGCGCCAGCAGTCGGGGGTTCCAAGAGACCCAGTACTTC
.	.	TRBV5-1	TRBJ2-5	CASSPGVGETQYF	TGCGCCAGCAGCCCGGGGGTGGGAGAGACCCAGTACTTC
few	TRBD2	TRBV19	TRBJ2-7	CASSIDPTSGRIPEQYF	TGTGCCAGTAGTATAGATCCCACTAGCGGGCGGATACCGGAGCAGTACTTC
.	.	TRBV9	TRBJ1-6	CASSPRASPPLHF	TGTGCCAGCAGCCCCCGAGCCAGTCCACCCCTCCACTTT
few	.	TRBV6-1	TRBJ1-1	CASSLVLRTEAFF	TGTGCCAGCAGCCTCGTTCTGAGGACTGAAGCTTTCTTT
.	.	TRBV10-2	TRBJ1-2	CASRGGRANGYGYTF	TGCGCCAGCAGAGGAGGGAGGGCGAATGGTTATGGCTACACCTTC
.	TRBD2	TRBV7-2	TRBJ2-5	CASSRLAGAGEQYF	TGTGCCAGCAGCCGACTAGCGGGAGCGGGTGAGCAGTACTTC
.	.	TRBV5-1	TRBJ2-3	CASSPGAPDTQYF	TGCGCCAGCAGCCCGGGGGCCCCAGATACGCAGTATTTT
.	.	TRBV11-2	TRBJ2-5	CASSLFVGGETQYF	TGTGCCAGCAGCTTATTCGTAGGGGGAGAGACCCAGTACTTC
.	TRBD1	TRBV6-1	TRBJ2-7	CASRRQGRPYEQYF	TGTGCCAGCAGAAGACAGGGGAGGCCCTACGAGCAGTACTTC
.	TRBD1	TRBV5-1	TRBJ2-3	CASSWDRDFPNTDTQYF	TGCGCCAGCAGCTGGGACAGGGACTTCCCTAACACAGATACGCAGTATTTT
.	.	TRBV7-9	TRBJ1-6	CASQQRGIYNSPLHF	TGTGCCAGCCAACAGAGGGGAATCTATAATTCACCCCTCCACTTT
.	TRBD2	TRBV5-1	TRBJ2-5	CAGSMGLADQETQYF	TGCGCCGGCTCCATGGGACTAGCGGACCAAGAGACCCAGTACTTC
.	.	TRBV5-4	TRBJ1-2	CASSLVAGMDGYTF	TGTGCCAGCAGCTTGGTGGCTGGGATGGATGGCTACACCTTC
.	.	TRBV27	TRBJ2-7	CASSLSLRGAYEQYF	TGTGCCAGCAGTTTATCGTTAAGGGGGGCCTACGAGCAGTACTTC
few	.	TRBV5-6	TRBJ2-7	CASSRQGGPYEQYF	TGTGCCAGCAGCCGCCAGGGGGGACCTTACGAGCAGTACTTC
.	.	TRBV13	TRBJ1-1	CASSLGGVGGTEAFF	TGTGCCAGCAGCTTAGGTGGAGTTGGAGGGACTGAAGCTTTCTTT
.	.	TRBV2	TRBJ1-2	CASTGTHYGYTF	TGTGCCAGCACGGGGACACACTATGGCTACACCTTC
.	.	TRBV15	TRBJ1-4	CATSRVGAGWGLNEKLFF	TGTGCCACCAGCAGAGTGGGGGCAGGATGGGGCCTTAATGAAAAACTGTTTTTT
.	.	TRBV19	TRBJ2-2	CASSQYGDPGELFF	TGTGCCAGTAGCCAATATGGGGACCCCGGGGAGCTGTTTTTT
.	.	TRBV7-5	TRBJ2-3	CVRSSSGTSGASDTQYF	TGTGTCAGAAGCTCCTCCGGGACTAGCGGGGCGTCAGATACGCAGTATTTT
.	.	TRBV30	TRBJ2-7	CAWSRTETYEQYF	TGTGCCTGGAGTCGTACCGAAACCTACGAGCAGTACTTC
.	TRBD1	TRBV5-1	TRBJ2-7	CASRPPGQGFEQYF	TGCGCCAGCCGACCTCCGGGACAGGGGTTCGAGCAGTACTTC
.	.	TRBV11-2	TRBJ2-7	CASRHLSRARSSYEQYF	TGTGCCAGCAGGCATTTATCGAGGGCAAGGAGCTCCTACGAGCAGTACTTC
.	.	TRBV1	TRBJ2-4	CTSSQKLAHQPRARNIQYF	TGCACCAGCAGCCAGAAATTAGCCCACCAGCCGAGAGCGAGAAACATTCAGTACTTC
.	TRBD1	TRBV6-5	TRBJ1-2	CASLGRGLWGYTF	TGTGCCAGCCTGGGCAGGGGGCTGTGGGGCTACACCTTC
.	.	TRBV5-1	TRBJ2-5	CASSSQETQYF	TGCGCCAGCAGCTCCCAAGAGACCCAGTACTTC
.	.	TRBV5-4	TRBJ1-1	CASSFGQNTEAFF	TGTGCCAGCAGTTTCGGCCAGAACACTGAAGCTTTCTTT
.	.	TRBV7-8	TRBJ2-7	CASSSYTGIYEQYF	TGTGCCAGCAGCTCATATACAGGGATCTACGAGCAGTACTTC
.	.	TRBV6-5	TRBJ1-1	CASSSKTGTANTEAFF	TGTGCCAGCAGTTCGAAGACCGGGACGGCGAACACTGAAGCTTTCTTT
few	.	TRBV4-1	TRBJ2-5	CASSRGKAQVGRVGETQYF	TGCGCCAGCAGCCGAGGCAAGGCCCAAGTTGGTCGGGTAGGAGAGACCCAGTACTTC
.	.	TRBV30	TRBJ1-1	CAWGRQANTEAFF	TGTGCCTGGGGGAGGCAGGCGAACACTGAAGCTTTCTTT
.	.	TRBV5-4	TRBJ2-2	CASSWDLHTGELFF	TGTGCCAGCAGCTGGGACTTACACACCGGGGAGCTGTTTTTT
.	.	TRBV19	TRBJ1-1	CASNSWGREAFF	TGTGCCAGTAACAGCTGGGGGAGAGAAGCTTTCTTT